This paragraph reports one T cell receptor beta chain. Which cohort a participant joined came from the clinical history participants gave. These data are taken from a study of blood T cell repertoires in COVID-19. Across the whole study: COVID-19 samples, acute and convalescent, were from the United States, Italy and Spain.

Clones were sequenced by immunoSEQ multiplex PCR, and TCRdb holds only the in-frame ones, with some missing. Of 250,000 to 300,000 clones listed, about 81% are singletons. The CDR3 length is 15 residues. V was shortened by 4 bases and J by 5 bases, with 16 bases between the two germline ends. CDR1 is LGHNA and CDR2 is YSLEER in the germline V gene. Material: PBMCs or T cells enriched from blood (not recorded which). The V and J genes are TRBV4-3 and TRBJ2-3; possibly TRBD1 for D (6 bases). This sequence was found in a man aged 25 to 40 with acute COVID-19. Here the CDR3 DNA reads TGCGCCAGCAGCCGCACCAGGGGAGTGAGAGATACGCAGTATTTT. It yields the protein CASSRTRGVRDTQYF.